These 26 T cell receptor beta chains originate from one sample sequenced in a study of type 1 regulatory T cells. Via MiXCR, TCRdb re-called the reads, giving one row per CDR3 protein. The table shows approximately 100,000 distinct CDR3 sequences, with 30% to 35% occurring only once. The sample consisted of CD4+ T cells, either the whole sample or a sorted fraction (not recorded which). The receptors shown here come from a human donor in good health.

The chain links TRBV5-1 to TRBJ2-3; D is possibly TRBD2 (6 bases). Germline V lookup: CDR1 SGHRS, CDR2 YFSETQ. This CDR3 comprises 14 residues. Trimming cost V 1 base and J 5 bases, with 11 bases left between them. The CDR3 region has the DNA TGCGCCAGCAGCTTGTATCCGCGGGGAGATACGCAGTATTTT. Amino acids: CASSLYPRGDTQYF.

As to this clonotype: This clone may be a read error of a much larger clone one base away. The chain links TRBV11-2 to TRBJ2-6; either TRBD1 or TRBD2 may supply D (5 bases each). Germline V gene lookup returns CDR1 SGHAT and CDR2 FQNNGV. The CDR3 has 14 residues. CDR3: CASSLPPGANVPTF. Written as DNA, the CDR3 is TGTGCCAGCAGCCTTCCCCCCGGGGCCAACGTCCCGACTTTC.

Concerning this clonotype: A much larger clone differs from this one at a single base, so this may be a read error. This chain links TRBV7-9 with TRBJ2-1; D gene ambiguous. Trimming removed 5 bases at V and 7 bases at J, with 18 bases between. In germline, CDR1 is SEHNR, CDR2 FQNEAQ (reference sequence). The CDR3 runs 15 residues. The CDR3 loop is CASSPPQRLGNEQFF. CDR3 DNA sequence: TGTGCCAGCAGCCCACCCCAGCGCCTCGGGAATGAGCAGTTCTTC.

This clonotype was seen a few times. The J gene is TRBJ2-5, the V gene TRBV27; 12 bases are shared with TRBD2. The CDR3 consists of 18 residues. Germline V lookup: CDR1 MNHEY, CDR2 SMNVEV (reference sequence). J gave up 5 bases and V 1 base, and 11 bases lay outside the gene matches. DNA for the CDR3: TGTGCCAGCAGTTTATGGGCTAGCGGGAGGGCCGCTCGGGAGACCCAGTACTTC. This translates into CASSLWASGRAARETQYF.

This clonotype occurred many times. The chain's CDR3 is CSVDKGTDTEAFF. DNA for the CDR3: TGCAGCGTTGATAAGGGGACGGACACTGAAGCTTTCTTT. J is TRBJ1-1 and V is TRBV29-1; possible D gene TRBD1, 5 bases. The germline V and J ends were trimmed by 3 bases and 3 bases, with 11 bases remaining between them. Germline values: CDR1 SQVTM, CDR2 ANQGSEA. The CDR3 sequence is 13 residues long.

CDR3 amino acids: CASSARDGLSYNEQFF. Here the CDR3 DNA reads TGTGCCAGTAGTGCCCGGGACGGTTTATCCTACAATGAGCAGTTCTTC. The chain has TRBV19 and TRBJ2-1, with D perhaps given as TRBD1 or TRBD2 (5 bases each). The CDR3 length is 16 residues. The ends were cut back, 5 bases at V and 1 base at J, with 15 bases in the middle. Germline loops: CDR1 LNHDA, CDR2 SQIVND (reference sequence).

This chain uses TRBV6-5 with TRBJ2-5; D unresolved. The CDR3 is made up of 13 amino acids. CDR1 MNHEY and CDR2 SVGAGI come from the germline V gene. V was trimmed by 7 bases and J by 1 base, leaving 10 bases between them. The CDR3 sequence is CASTNLGQETQYF. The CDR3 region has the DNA TGTGCCAGCACAAACTTAGGCCAAGAGACCCAGTACTTC.

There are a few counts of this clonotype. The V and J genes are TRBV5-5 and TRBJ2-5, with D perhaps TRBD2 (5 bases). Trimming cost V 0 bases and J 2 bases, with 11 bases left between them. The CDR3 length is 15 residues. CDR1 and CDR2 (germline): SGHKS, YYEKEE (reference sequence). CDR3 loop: CASSLAWGAQETQYF. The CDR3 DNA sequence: TGTGCCAGCAGCTTGGCCTGGGGAGCACAAGAGACCCAGTACTTC.

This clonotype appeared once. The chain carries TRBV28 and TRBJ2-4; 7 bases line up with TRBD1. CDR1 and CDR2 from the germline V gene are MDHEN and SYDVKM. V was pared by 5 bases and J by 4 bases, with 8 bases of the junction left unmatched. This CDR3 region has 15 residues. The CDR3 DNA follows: TGTGCCAGCAGTGGACAGGTCGCCAGTAAAAACATTCAGTACTTC. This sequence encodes CASSGQVASKNIQYF.

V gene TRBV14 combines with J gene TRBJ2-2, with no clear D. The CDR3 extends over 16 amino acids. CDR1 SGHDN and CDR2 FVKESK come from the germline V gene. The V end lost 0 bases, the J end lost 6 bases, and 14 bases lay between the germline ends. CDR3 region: CASSQDLGRFPGELFF. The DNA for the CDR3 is TGTGCCAGCAGCCAAGATCTGGGCAGGTTCCCCGGGGAGCTGTTTTTT.

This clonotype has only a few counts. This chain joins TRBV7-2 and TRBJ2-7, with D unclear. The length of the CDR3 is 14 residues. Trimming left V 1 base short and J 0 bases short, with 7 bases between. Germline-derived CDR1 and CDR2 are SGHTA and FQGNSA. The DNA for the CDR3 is TGTGCCAGCAGCTTAGGGGCAGACTCCTACGAGCAGTACTTC. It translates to CASSLGADSYEQYF.

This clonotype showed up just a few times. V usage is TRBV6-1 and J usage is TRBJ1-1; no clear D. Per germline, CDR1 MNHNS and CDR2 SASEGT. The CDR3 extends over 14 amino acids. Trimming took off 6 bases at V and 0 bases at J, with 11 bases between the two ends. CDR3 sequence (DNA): TGTGCCAGCAGGATTTCATCAGTGAACACTGAAGCTTTCTTT. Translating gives CASRISSVNTEAFF.

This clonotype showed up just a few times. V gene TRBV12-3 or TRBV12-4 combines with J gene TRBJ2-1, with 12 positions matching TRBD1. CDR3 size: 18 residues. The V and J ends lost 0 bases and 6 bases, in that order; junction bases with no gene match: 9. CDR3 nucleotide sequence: TGTGCCAGCAGTTTAGCGCGGGTAGGGACAGGGGGCCTCAATGAGCAGTTCTTC. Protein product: CASSLARVGTGGLNEQFF.

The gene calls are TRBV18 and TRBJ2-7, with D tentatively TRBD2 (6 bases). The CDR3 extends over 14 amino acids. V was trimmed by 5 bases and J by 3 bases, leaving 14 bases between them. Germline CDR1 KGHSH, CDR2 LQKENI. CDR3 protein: CASSTGGGVYEQYF. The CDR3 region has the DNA TGTGCCAGCTCAACCGGAGGCGGGGTCTACGAGCAGTACTTC.

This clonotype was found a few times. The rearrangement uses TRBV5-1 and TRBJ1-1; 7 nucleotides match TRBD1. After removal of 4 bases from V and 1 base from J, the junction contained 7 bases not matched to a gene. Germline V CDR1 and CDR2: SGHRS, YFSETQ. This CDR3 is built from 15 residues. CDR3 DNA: TGCGCCAGCAGCCCCGCGACAGGGAGGAACACTGAAGCTTTCTTT. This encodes CASSPATGRNTEAFF.

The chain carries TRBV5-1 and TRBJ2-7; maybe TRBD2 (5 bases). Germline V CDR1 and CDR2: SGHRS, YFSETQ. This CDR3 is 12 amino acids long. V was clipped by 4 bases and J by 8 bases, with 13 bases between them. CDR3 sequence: CASSLSLGQQYF. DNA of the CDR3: TGCGCCAGCAGCCTTTCACTAGGGCAGCAGTACTTC.

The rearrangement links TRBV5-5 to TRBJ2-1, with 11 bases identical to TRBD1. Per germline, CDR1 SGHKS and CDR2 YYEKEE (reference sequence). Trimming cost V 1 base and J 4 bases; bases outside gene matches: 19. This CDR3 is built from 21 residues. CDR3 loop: CASSLSRAQPGTGGAYNEQFF. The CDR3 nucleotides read TGTGCCAGCAGCTTGTCTCGGGCCCAGCCCGGGACAGGGGGGGCGTACAATGAGCAGTTCTTC.

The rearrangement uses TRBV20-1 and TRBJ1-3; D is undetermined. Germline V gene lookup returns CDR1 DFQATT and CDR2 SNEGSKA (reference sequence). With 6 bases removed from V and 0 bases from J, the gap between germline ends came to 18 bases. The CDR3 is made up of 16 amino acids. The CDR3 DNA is TGCAGTGCCGTAGACCCCTCAAAGGGCTCTGGAAACACCATATATTTT. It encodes CSAVDPSKGSGNTIYF.

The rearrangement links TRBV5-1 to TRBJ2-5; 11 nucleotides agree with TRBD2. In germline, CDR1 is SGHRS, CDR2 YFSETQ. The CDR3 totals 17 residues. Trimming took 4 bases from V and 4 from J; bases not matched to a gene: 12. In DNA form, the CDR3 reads TGCGCCAGCAGCCCGAGCAAGTTAGCGGGAGGGGGAGAGACCCAGTACTTC. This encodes CASSPSKLAGGGETQYF.

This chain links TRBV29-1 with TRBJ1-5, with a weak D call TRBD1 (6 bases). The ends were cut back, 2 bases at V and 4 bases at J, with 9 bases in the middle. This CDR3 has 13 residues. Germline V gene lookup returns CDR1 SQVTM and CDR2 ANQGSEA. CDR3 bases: TGCAGCGTTGAAACGGGGGCGAATCAGCCCCAGCATTTT. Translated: CSVETGANQPQHF.

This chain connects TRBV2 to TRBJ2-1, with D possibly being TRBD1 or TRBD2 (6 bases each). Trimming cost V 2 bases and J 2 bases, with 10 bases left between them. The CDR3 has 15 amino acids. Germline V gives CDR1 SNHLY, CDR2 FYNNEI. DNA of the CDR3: TGTGCCAGCAGTGAAAGGGGGGCGGCCTACAATGAGCAGTTCTTC. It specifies CASSERGAAYNEQFF.

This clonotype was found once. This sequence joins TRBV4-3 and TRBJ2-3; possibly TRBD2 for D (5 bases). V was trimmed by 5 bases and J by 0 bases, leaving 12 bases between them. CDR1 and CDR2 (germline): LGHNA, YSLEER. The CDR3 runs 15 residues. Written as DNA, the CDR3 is TGCGCCAGCAGCGCCCGCGGCGGGAGCACAGATACGCAGTATTTT. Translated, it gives CASSARGGSTDTQYF.

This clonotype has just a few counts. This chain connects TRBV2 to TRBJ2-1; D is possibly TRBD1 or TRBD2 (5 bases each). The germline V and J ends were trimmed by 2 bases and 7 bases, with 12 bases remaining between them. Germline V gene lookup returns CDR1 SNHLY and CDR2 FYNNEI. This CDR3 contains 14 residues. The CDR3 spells CASSEQGPSNEQFF. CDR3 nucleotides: TGTGCCAGCAGTGAACAGGGACCTTCTAATGAGCAGTTCTTC. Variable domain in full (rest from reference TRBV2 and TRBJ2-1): EPEVTQTPSHQVTQMGQEVILRCVPISNHLYFYWYRQILGQKVEFLVSFYNNEISEKSEIFDDQFSVERPDGSNFTLKIRSTKLEDSAMYFCASSEQGPSNEQFFGPGTRLTVL.

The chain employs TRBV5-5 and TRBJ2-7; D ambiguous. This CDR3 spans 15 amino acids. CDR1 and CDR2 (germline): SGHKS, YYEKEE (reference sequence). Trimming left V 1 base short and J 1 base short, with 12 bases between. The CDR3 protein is CASSLKRDTSYEQYF. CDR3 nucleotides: TGTGCCAGCAGCTTGAAGCGCGACACTTCCTACGAGCAGTACTTC.

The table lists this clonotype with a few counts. Here the CDR3 reads CSADSSGGSTDTQYF. The CDR3 nucleotides read TGCAGTGCGGATTCCAGCGGGGGGAGCACAGATACGCAGTATTTT. The chain is built from TRBV20-1 and TRBJ2-3; 9 nucleotides match TRBD2. The CDR3 is 15 residues long. The germline V gene has CDR1 DFQATT and CDR2 SNEGSKA (reference sequence). Losses at the gene ends were 6 bases for V and 0 bases for J; bases not matched to a gene: 7.

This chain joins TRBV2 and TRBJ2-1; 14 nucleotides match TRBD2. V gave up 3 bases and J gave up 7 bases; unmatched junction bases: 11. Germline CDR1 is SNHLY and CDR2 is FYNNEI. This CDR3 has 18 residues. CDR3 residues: CASSDAPPGLAGVNEQFF. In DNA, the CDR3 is TGTGCCAGCAGTGACGCCCCACCGGGACTAGCGGGAGTTAATGAGCAGTTCTTC.